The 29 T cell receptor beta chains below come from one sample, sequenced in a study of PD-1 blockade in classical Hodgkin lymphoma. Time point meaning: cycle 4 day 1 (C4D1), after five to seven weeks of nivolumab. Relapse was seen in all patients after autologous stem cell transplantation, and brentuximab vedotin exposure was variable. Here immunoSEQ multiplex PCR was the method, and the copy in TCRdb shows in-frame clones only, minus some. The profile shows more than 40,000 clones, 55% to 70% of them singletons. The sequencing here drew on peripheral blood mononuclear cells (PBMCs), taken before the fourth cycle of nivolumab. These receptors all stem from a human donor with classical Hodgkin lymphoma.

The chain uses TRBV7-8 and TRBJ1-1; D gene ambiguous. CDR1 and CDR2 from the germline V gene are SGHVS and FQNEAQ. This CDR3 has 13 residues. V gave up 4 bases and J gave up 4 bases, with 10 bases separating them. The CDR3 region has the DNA TGTGCCAGCAGCTCTGTGGATAGCACTGAAGCTTTCTTT. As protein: CASSSVDSTEAFF.

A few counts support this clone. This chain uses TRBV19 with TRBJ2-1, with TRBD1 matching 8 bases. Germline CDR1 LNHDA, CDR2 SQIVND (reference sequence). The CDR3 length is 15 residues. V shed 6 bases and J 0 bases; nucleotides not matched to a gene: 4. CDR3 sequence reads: CASRQGGSSYNEQFF. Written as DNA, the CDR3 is TGTGCCAGTAGACAGGGGGGAAGCTCCTACAATGAGCAGTTCTTC.

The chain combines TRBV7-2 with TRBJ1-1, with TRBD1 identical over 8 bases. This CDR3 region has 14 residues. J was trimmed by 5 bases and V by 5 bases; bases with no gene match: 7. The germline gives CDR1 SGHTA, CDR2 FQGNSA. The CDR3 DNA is TGTGCCAGCAGCCCCAGACAGGGGTTGACTGAAGCTTTCTTT. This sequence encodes CASSPRQGLTEAFF.

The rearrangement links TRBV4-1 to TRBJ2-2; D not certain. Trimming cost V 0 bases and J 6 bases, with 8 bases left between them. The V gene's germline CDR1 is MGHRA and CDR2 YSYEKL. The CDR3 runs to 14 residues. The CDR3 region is CASSQEDRPGELFF. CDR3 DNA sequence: TGCGCCAGCAGCCAAGAGGACCGGCCCGGGGAGCTGTTTTTT.

CDR3 DNA sequence: TGCGCCAGCAGCTCCCTGGACAGGGGGAATTCACCCCTCCACTTT. The encoded protein is CASSSLDRGNSPLHF. This sequence joins TRBV5-1 and TRBJ1-6; the match to TRBD1 covers 10 bases. Germline CDR1 is SGHRS and CDR2 is YFSETQ. The CDR3 runs to 15 residues. V lost 3 bases to trimming and J lost 7 bases; unmatched junction nucleotides: 4.

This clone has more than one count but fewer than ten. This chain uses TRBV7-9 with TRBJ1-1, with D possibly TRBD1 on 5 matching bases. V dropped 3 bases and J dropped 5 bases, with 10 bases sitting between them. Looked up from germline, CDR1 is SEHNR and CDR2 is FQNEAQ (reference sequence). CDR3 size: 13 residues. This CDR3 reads CASSLGTGTEAFF. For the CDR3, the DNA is TGTGCCAGCAGCTTGGGGACCGGGACTGAAGCTTTCTTT.

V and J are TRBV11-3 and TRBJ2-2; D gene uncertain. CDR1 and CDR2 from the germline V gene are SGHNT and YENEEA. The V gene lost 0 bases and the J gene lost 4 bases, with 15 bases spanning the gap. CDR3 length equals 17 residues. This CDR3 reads CASSLDRVGLPTGELFF. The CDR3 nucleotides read TGTGCCAGCAGCTTAGATCGAGTAGGCCTCCCCACCGGGGAGCTGTTTTTT.

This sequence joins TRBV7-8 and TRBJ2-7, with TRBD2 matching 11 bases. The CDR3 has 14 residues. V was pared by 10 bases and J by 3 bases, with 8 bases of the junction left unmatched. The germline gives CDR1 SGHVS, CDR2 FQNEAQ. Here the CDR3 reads CATTGTSGFYEQYF. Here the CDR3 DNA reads TGTGCCACCACCGGGACTAGCGGCTTCTACGAGCAGTACTTC. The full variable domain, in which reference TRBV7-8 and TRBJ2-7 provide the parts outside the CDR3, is GAGVSQSPRYKVAKRGQDVALRCDPISGHVSLFWYQQALGQGPEFLTYFQNEAQLDKSGLPSDRFFAERPEGSVSTLKIQRTQQEDSAVYLCATTGTSGFYEQYFGPGTRLTVT.

CDR3 nucleotide sequence: TGTGCCAGTAGAGCCGGACAGGGGGGGATAAGTGGCTCCGCTAACTATGGCTACACCTTC. Translating gives CASRAGQGGISGSANYGYTF. The chain uses TRBV19 and TRBJ1-2; 10 bases fit TRBD1. This CDR3 has 20 residues. The germline V gene has CDR1 LNHDA and CDR2 SQIVND (reference sequence). J gave up 0 bases and V 6 bases, and 19 bases lay outside the gene matches. Filled out from reference TRBV19 and TRBJ1-2, the complete variable domain reads DGGITQSPKYLFRKEGQNVTLSCEQNLNHDAMYWYRQDPGQGLRLIYYSQIVNDFQKGDIAEGYSVSREKKESFPLTVTSAQKNPTAFYLCASRAGQGGISGSANYGYTFGSGTRLTVV.

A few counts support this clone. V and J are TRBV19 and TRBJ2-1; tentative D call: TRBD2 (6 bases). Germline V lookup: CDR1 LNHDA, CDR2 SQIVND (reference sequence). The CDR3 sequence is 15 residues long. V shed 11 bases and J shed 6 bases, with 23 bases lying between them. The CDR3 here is CAVEGDRAGRNEQFF. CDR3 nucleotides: TGTGCCGTCGAAGGTGATAGGGCGGGGCGCAATGAGCAGTTCTTC.

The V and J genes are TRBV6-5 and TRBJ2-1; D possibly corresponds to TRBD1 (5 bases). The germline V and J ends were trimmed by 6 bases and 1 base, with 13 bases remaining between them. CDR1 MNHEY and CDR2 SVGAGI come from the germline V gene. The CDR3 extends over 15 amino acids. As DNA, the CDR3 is TGTGCCAGCAGGGACGACAGACGGTCCTACAATGAGCAGTTCTTC. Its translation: CASRDDRRSYNEQFF.

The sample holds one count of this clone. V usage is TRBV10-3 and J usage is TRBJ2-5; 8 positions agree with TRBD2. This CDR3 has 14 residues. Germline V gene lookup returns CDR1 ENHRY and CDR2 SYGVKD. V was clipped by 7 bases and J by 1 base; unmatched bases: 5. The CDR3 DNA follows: TGTGCCATCAAGGCGGCGGGGGGCCAAGAGACCCAGTACTTC. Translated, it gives CAIKAAGGQETQYF.

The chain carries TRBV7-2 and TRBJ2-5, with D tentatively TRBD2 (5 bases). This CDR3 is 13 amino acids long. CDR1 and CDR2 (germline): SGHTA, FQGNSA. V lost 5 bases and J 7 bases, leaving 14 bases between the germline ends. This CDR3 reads CASSAPTIGTQYF. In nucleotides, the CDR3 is TGTGCCAGCAGCGCCCCGACTATAGGGACCCAGTACTTC.

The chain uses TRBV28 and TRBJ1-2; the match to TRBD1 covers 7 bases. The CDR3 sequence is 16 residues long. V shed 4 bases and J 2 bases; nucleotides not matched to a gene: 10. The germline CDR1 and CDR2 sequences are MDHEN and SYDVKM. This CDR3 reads CASSSPRGQVNYGYTF. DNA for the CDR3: TGTGCCAGCAGTTCGCCGCGTGGACAGGTCAACTATGGCTACACCTTC.

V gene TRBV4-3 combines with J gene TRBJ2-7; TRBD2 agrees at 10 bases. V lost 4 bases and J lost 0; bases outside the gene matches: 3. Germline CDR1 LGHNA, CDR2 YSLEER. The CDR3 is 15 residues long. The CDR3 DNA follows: TGCGCCAGCAGCCGACTAGCGGGCACCTCCTACGAGCAGTACTTC. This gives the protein CASSRLAGTSYEQYF.

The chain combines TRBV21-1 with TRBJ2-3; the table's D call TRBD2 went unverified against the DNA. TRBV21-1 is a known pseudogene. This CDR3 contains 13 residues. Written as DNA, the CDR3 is TGTGCCAGCCATAGACTGGCCACAGATACGCAGTATTTT. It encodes CASHRLATDTQYF.

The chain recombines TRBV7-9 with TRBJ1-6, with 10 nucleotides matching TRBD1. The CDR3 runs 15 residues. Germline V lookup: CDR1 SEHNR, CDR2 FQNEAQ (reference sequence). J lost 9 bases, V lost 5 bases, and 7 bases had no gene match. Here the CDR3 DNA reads TGTGCCAGCAGCCCAGACAGGGGGCTGGGTTCACCCCTCCACTTT. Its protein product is CASSPDRGLGSPLHF.

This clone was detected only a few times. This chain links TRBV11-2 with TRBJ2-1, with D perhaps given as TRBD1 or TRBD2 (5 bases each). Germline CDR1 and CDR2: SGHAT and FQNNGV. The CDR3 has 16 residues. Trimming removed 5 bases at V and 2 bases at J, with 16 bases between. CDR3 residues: CASSPAEGPTYNEQFF. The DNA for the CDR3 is TGTGCCAGCAGCCCGGCTGAGGGACCCACCTACAATGAGCAGTTCTTC. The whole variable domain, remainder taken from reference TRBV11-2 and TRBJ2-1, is EAGVAQSPRYKIIEKRQSVAFWCNPISGHATLYWYQQILGQGPKLLIQFQNNGVVDDSQLPKDRFSAERLKGVDSTLKIQPAKLEDSAVYLCASSPAEGPTYNEQFFGPGTRLTVL.

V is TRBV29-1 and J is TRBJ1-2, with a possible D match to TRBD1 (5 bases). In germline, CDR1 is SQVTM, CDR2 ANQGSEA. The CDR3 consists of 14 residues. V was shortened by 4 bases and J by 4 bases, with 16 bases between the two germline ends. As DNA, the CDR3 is TGCAGCGTTGTTGGTAGGGGTACGGGCTATGGCTACACCTTC. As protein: CSVVGRGTGYGYTF. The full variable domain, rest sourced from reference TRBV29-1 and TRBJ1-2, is SAVISQKPSRDICQRGTSLTIQCQVDSQVTMMFWYRQQPGQSLTLIATANQGSEATYESGFVIDKFPISRPNLTFSTLTVSNMSPEDSSIYLCSVVGRGTGYGYTFGSGTRLTVV.

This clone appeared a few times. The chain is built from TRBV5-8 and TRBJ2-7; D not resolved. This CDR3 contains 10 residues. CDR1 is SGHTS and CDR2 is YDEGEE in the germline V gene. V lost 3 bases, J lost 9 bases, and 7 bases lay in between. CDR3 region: CASSYPGQYF. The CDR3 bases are TGTGCCAGCAGCTACCCGGGGCAGTACTTC.

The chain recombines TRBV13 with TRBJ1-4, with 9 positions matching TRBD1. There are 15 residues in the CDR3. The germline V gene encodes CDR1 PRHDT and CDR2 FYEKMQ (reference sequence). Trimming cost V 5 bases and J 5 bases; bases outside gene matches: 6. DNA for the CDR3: TGTGCCAGCAGCCTAGCGGGACAGGGAAATGAAAAACTGTTTTTT. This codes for CASSLAGQGNEKLFF.

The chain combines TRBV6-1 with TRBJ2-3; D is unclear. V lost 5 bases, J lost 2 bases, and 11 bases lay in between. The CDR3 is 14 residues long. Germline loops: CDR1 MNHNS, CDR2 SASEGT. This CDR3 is CASSPRWDTDTQYF. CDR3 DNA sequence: TGTGCCAGCAGTCCCCGGTGGGACACAGATACGCAGTATTTT.

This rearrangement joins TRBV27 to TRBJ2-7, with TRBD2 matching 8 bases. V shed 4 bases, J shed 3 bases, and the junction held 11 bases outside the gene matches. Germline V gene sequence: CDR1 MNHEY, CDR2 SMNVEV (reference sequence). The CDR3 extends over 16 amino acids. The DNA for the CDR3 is TGTGCCAGCAGTTCAAAGGTAGGGAGCGGGGGCTACGAGCAGTACTTC. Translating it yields CASSSKVGSGGYEQYF.

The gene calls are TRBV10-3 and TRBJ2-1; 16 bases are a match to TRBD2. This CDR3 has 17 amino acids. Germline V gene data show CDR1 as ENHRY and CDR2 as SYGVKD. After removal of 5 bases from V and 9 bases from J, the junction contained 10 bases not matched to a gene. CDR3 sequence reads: CAISPGTSGGAGSEQFF. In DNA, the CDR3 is TGTGCCATCAGTCCCGGGACTAGCGGGGGGGCCGGTAGTGAGCAGTTCTTC.

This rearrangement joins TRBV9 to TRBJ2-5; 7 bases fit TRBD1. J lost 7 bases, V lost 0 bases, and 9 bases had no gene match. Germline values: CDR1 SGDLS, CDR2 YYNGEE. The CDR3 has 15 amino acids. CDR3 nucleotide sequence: TGTGCCAGCAGCGTAGAGGGGGCAGGGAAGAGGACCCAGTACTTC. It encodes CASSVEGAGKRTQYF.

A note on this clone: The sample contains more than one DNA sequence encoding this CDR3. This CDR3 reads CASSLALAGNTEAFF. Written as DNA, the CDR3 is TGCGCCAGCAGCTTGGCCCTCGCAGGGAACACTGAAGCTTTCTTT. The chain carries TRBV5-1 and TRBJ1-1, with no clear D. V was pared by 0 bases and J by 1 base, with 10 bases between. This CDR3 contains 15 residues. Germline values: CDR1 SGHRS, CDR2 YFSETQ.

The DNA for the CDR3 is TGTGCCAGCAGCCTCCCGCGGGTCACTGGAGCTGGAAACACCATATATTTT. Protein product: CASSLPRVTGAGNTIYF. J is TRBJ1-3 and V is TRBV5-5; no reliable D call. The germline V gene encodes CDR1 SGHKS and CDR2 YYEKEE (reference sequence). The CDR3 length is 17 residues. Trimming stripped 4 bases from V and 2 bases from J, with 19 bases between.

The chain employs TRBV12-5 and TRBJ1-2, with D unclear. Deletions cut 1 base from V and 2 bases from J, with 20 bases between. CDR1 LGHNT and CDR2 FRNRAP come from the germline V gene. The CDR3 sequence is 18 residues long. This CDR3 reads CASGLDGRVWGLNYGYTF. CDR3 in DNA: TGTGCTAGTGGTTTGGACGGGAGGGTGTGGGGTTTAAACTATGGCTACACCTTC.

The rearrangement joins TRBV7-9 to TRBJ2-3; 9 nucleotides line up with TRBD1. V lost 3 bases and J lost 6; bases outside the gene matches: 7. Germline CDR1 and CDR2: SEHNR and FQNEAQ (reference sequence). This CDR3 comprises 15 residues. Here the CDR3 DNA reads TGTGCCAGCAGCTTTTTACAGGGGGCGTCGGATACGCAGTATTTT. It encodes CASSFLQGASDTQYF.